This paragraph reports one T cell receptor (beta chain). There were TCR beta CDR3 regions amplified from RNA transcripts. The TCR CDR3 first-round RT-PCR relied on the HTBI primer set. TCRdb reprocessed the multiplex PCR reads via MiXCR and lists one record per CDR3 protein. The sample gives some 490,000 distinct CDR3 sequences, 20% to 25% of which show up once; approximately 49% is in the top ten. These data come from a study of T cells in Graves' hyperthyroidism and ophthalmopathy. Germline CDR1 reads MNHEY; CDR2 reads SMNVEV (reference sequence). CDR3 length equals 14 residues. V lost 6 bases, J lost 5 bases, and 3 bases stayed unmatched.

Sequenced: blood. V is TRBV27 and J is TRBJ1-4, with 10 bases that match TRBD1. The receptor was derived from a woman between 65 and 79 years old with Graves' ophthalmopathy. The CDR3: CASRRTGGNEKLFF. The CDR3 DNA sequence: TGTGCCAGCAGGCGGACAGGGGGGAATGAAAAACTGTTTTTT.